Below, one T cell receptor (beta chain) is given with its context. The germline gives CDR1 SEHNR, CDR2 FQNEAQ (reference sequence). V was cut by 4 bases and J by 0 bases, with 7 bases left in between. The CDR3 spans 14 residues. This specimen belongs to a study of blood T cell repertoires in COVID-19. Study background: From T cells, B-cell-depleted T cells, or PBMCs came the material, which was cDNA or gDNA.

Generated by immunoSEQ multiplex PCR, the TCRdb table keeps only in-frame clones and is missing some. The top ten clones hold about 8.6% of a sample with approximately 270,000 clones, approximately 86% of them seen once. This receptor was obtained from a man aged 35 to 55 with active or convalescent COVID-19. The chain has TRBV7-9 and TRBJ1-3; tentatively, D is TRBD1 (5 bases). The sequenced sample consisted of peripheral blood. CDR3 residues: CASSSGGSGNTIYF. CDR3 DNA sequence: TGTGCCAGCAGCTCGGGGGGCTCTGGAAACACCATATATTTT.